This T cell receptor beta chain originates from a study of circulating CD8 cells and anti-PD-1 response in melanoma. Study observations and caveats: TIGIT repertoires were least diverse, DNEG repertoires most diverse.

CDR1 is MGHRA, CDR2 YSYEKL, per germline. The CDR3 covers 14 residues. J gave up 8 bases and V 4 bases, and 6 bases lay outside the gene matches. Comments on this clonotype: Its antigen is still unknown. This may come from a read error, since a much larger clone is one base off.

From live CD3+CD8+TCRalphabeta+ cells, four PD-1 and/or TIGIT subsets were sorted. Using approximately 15 ng of total RNA, TCR libraries were made with the QIAseq Immune Repertoire TCR panel. TCRdb passed the reads through MiXCR, listing each CDR3 protein once. The data contain over 500 distinct CDR3 sequences, about 5.8% of them seen just once; the ten biggest clones take up 36%. The V and J genes are TRBV4-1 and TRBJ2-3, with TRBD2 matching over 10 bases. This TCR was recovered from a human donor with melanoma. The specimen was CD8+ T cells from PBMCs, collected at baseline or after one month of anti-PD-1 therapy (not recorded which). The CDR3 region is CASSPLAGPGTQYF. As DNA, the CDR3 is TGCGCCAGCAGCCCACTAGCGGGACCAGGTACGCAGTATTTT.